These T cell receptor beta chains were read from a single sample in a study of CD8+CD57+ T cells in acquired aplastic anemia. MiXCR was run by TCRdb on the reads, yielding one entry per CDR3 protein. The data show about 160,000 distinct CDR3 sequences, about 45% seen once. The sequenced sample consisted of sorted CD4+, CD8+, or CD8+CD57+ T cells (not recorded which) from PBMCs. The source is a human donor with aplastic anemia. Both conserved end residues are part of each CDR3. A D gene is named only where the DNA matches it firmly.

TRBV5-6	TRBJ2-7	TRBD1	CASSFGTALYEQYF
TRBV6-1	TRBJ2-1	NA	CASRDGLNSDNEQFF
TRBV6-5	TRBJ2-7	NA	CASRYPGSDEQYF
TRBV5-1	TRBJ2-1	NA	CASRPNEQFF
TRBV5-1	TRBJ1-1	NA	CASSFQGANTEAFF
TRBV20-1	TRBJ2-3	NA	CSARDYSRVPSTDTQYF
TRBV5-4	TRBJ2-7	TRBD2	CASRLWGGDEQYF
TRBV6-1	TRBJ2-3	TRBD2	CASRLAGNSDTQYF
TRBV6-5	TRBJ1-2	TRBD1	CASSWQGAFDGYTF
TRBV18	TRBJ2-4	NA	CASSPGQGYIQYF
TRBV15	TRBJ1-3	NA	CATSEWGSRDGTIYF
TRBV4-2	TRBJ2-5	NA	CASSQDKNSEETQYF
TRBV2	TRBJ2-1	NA	CASSEAGVSYNEQFF
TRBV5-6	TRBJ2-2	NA	CASSSTYEQGSTGELSF
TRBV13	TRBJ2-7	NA	CASSQRRTPYEQYF
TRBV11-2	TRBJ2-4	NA	CASSPVPQGNIQYF
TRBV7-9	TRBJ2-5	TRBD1	CASSRTGDSPQETQYF
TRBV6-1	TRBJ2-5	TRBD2	CASSESGRGWETQYF
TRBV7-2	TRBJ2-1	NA	CASSVTEYEQFF
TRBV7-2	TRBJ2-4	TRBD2	CASRSWGGNIQYF
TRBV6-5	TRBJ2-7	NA	CASSWGTPSYEQYF
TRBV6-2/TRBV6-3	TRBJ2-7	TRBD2	CASSALIASGNTEQYF
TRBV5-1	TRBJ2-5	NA	CASSLGDAEETQYF
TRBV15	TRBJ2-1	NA	CATSRDRWGNEQFF
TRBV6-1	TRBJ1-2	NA	CASRLGRTYGYTF
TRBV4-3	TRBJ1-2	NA	CASSQDRSPLSYGYTF
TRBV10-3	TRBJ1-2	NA	CAISARYPNYGYTF
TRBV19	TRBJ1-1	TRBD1	CASSIQLGTGQEAFF
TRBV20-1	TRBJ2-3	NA	CSARDASSSTDTQYF
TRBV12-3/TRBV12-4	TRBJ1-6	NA	CASSLQRDSSPLHF
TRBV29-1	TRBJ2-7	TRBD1	CSVRQGARSYEQYF
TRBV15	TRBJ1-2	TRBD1	CATSSRDRVYGYTF
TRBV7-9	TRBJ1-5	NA	CASSLPGLPQHF
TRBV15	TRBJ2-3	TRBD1	CATQTGADTDTQYF
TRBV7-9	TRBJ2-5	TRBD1	CASSSRRDRAGLQETQYF
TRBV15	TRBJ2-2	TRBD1	CATTGQGEGTGELFF
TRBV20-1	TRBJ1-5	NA	CSARGGQAGLDQPQHF
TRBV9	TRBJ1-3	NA	CASSRGWGSGNTIYF
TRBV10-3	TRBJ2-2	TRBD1	CAIRQGSGTGELFF
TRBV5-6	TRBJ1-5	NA	CASSLGLDRVDQPQHF
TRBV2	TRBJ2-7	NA	CASSEVDSAYEQYF
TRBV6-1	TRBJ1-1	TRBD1	CASHDRGAAFF
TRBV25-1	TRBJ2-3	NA	CATTCPADTDTQYF
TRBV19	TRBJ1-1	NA	CASMIGRSTEAFF
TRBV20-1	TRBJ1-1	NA	CSARREGANTEAFF
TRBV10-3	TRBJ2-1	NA	CASSVWSYNEQFF
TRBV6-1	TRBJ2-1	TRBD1	CASIGQAYNEQFF
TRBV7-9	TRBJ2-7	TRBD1	CASSLGQGLGEQYF
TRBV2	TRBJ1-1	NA	CASGEERFTEAFF
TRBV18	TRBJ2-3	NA	CASSPGVEDTQYF
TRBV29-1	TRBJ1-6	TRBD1	CSVLTGSDNSPLHF
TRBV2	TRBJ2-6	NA	CASRTVSSGANVLTF
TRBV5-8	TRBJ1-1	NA	CASSLEVNTEAFF
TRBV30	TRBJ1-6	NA	CAWSARAADNSPLHF